Listed below are T cell receptor beta chains from one sample, sequenced in a study of CD8+CD57+ T cells in acquired aplastic anemia. Using its own MiXCR run on the reads, TCRdb lists one record per CDR3 protein. The sample holds about 180,000 distinct CDR3 sequences; 40% to 55% are singletons and the top ten take 2.5% to 3.5%. Sequenced: sorted CD4+, CD8+, or CD8+CD57+ T cells (not recorded which) from PBMCs. The receptors were sampled from a human donor in good health. The CDR3 runs from the conserved cysteine through the conserved F or W. The D gene is left open where the match is weak. Clone sizes are given selectively: once, few, many, or a class where the clone is expanded.

j_gene	d_gene	v_gene	abundance	CDR3aa	CDR3nt
TRBJ1-1	.	TRBV29-1	many	CSDGSNEAFF	TGCAGCGATGGAAGCAATGAAGCTTTCTTT
TRBJ2-2	.	TRBV5-1	many	CASSPNPRPGTGELFF	TGCGCCAGCAGCCCAAATCCCAGGCCAGGGACCGGGGAGCTGTTTTTT
TRBJ1-6	.	TRBV5-1	many	CASSLVVGGSSPLHF	TGCGCCAGCAGCTTGGTGGTAGGGGGGAGTTCACCCCTCCACTTT
TRBJ1-6	.	TRBV2	.	CASRFGSGANVHF	.
TRBJ1-3	.	TRBV4-1	many	CASSHSSVSGSGNTIYF	TGCGCCAGCAGCCACTCGTCTGTATCGGGCTCTGGAAACACCATATATTTT
TRBJ2-7	.	TRBV10-1	few	CASTRLDSYEQYF	TGTGCCAGCACTCGGCTTGACTCCTACGAGCAGTACTTC
TRBJ2-1	.	TRBV19	.	CASSTTGTGWNEQFF	TGTGCCAGTAGTACAACCGGGACGGGATGGAATGAGCAGTTCTTC
TRBJ1-3	.	TRBV6-6	few	CASSQGTGGNTIYF	TGTGCCAGCAGCCAGGGGACCGGAGGAAACACCATATATTTT
TRBJ1-1	.	TRBV3-1	many	CASSQGGGFAFF	TGTGCCAGCAGCCAAGGGGGTGGGTTCGCTTTCTTT
TRBJ2-5	TRBD2	TRBV6-5	many	CASSYSNLAGVETQYF	TGTGCCAGCAGTTACTCGAATTTAGCGGGAGTAGAGACCCAGTACTTC
TRBJ2-3	TRBD1	TRBV7-9	many	CASSTRTGTGFTDTQYF	TGTGCCAGCAGCACCCGTACCGGGACAGGGTTCACAGATACGCAGTATTTT
TRBJ2-3	TRBD1	TRBV5-1	.	CASSLMGQGDVRTDTQYF	TGCGCCAGCAGCTTGATGGGACAGGGGGACGTACGGACAGATACGCAGTATTTT
TRBJ1-6	.	TRBV29-1	few	CSVADPNSPLHF	TGCAGCGTCGCCGACCCCAATTCACCCCTCCACTTT
TRBJ1-6	.	TRBV4-2	.	CASSQDGAGWTDNSPLHF	TGTGCCAGCAGCCAAGATGGGGCTGGCTGGACAGATAATTCACCCCTCCACTTT
TRBJ2-7	TRBD1	TRBV29-1	many	CSVSTGVLIYEQYF	TGCAGCGTATCGACAGGGGTCTTAATCTACGAGCAGTACTTC
TRBJ2-7	.	TRBV5-4	.	CASSLDVGSNEQYF	TGTGCCAGCAGCTTGGATGTAGGGTCGAACGAGCAGTACTTC